This TCR beta chain emerged from a study of blood T cells in healthy people across ages. Study observations and caveats: A roughly linear fall in TCR beta diversity per million T cells was seen with increasing age. When set beside aged donors, long-lived donors presented more naive CD4+ cells and higher diversity.

The germline gives CDR1 SGHTA, CDR2 FQGNSA. CDR3 length equals 13 residues. V trimming: 7 bases; J trimming: 5 bases; junction bases outside the gene matches: 5. As concerns this clonotype: Its matching antigen is unknown.

With a J-beta primer mix and a sample-barcoded 5' primer, a second PCR ran about 7 to 11 cycles. TCRdb passed the 5' RACE reads through MiXCR, listing each CDR3 protein once. The repertoire holds roughly 1.5 million distinct CDR3 sequences, with approximately 43% as singletons. This clonotype originated in a woman aged 18-29 years in good health. Sequencing input: blood. The rearrangement joins TRBV7-2 to TRBJ2-4; TRBD2 matches 7 bases. CDR3 region: CASTRGVQNIQYF. CDR3 bases: TGTGCCAGCACCCGGGGGGTGCAAAACATTCAGTACTTC.